The rows below give T cell receptor beta chains drawn from one sample of a study of blood T cell repertoires in COVID-19. The method was immunoSEQ multiplex PCR; TCRdb's version includes in-frame clones alone and lacks a portion of them. The data hold about 110,000 clones, with around 78% observed a single time. Sequencing was done on a sample of peripheral blood. The receptors stem from an older woman with acute or convalescent COVID-19. The CDR3 runs from the conserved cysteine through the conserved F or W. D genes are given only for firm matches. Clone sizes are given selectively: once, few, many, or a class where the clone is expanded.

clone size: few
V gene: TRBV2
D gene: NA
J gene: TRBJ1-1
CDR3 protein: CASSEGAGNTEAFF
CDR3 DNA: TGTGCCAGCAGTGAAGGGGCGGGCAACACTGAAGCTTTCTTT

clone size: NA
V gene: TRBV7-9
D gene: NA
J gene: TRBJ1-2
CDR3 protein: CASSTGPPFGYTF
CDR3 DNA: TGTGCCAGCAGCACAGGGCCTCCGTTTGGCTACACCTTC

clone size: NA
V gene: TRBV18
D gene: NA
J gene: TRBJ1-5
CDR3 protein: CASSTTGVNQPQHF
CDR3 DNA: TGTGCCAGCTCAACCACAGGAGTTAACCAGCCCCAGCATTTT

clone size: NA
V gene: TRBV18
D gene: NA
J gene: TRBJ1-1
CDR3 protein: CASARTANTEAFF
CDR3 DNA: TGTGCCAGCGCCCGGACAGCAAACACTGAAGCTTTCTTT

clone size: NA
V gene: TRBV7-9
D gene: NA
J gene: TRBJ1-2
CDR3 protein: CASSLGRYPDSGGYTF
CDR3 DNA: TGTGCCAGCAGCTTAGGACGGTACCCCGACTCGGGGGGCTACACCTTC

clone size: NA
V gene: TRBV6-5
D gene: TRBD2
J gene: TRBJ2-7
CDR3 protein: CASSDQPGGTYEQYF
CDR3 DNA: TGTGCCAGCAGCGATCAGCCGGGGGGAACCTACGAGCAGTACTTC

clone size: NA
V gene: TRBV28
D gene: TRBD1
J gene: TRBJ1-5
CDR3 protein: CASREGAGQPQHF
CDR3 DNA: TGTGCCAGCAGAGAGGGGGCTGGTCAGCCCCAGCATTTT

clone size: NA
V gene: TRBV15
D gene: TRBD2
J gene: TRBJ2-5
CDR3 protein: CATSLGLAGGPGTQYF
CDR3 DNA: TGTGCCACCAGCCTGGGACTAGCGGGAGGGCCAGGGACCCAGTACTTC

clone size: NA
V gene: TRBV28
D gene: TRBD2
J gene: TRBJ2-7
CDR3 protein: CASRTSGRRDEQYF
CDR3 DNA: TGTGCCAGTAGAACTAGCGGGAGGCGCGACGAGCAGTACTTC

clone size: once
V gene: TRBV6-2/TRBV6-3
D gene: NA
J gene: TRBJ2-2
CDR3 protein: CASSYSTGLNTGELFF
CDR3 DNA: TGTGCCAGCAGTTACTCTACGGGACTGAACACCGGGGAGCTGTTTTTT

clone size: NA
V gene: TRBV28
D gene: TRBD1
J gene: TRBJ1-6
CDR3 protein: CASSPQGGSPLHF
CDR3 DNA: TGTGCCAGCAGCCCCCAGGGGGGTTCACCCCTCCACTTT

clone size: NA
V gene: TRBV5-1
D gene: NA
J gene: TRBJ1-1
CDR3 protein: CASSWGQANTEAFF
CDR3 DNA: TGCGCCAGCAGCTGGGGGCAGGCGAACACTGAAGCTTTCTTT

clone size: NA
V gene: TRBV28
D gene: TRBD2
J gene: TRBJ2-1
CDR3 protein: CASRSGTSDNEQFF
CDR3 DNA: TGTGCCAGCAGGTCCGGGACTAGCGATAATGAGCAGTTCTTC

clone size: NA
V gene: TRBV24-1
D gene: TRBD1
J gene: TRBJ2-1
CDR3 protein: CATSDSSTGNEQFF
CDR3 DNA: TGTGCCACCAGTGACAGCTCGACAGGGAATGAGCAGTTCTTC

clone size: few
V gene: TRBV3-1/TRBV3-2
D gene: NA
J gene: TRBJ1-2
CDR3 protein: CASSQEGVRTSYGYTF
CDR3 DNA: TGTGCCAGCAGCCAAGAAGGAGTCAGAACTTCCTATGGCTACACCTTC

clone size: NA
V gene: TRBV3-1/TRBV3-2
D gene: TRBD1
J gene: TRBJ2-5
CDR3 protein: CASSQGKGARPQETQYF
CDR3 DNA: TGTGCCAGCAGCCAAGGAAAGGGGGCCAGGCCCCAAGAGACCCAGTACTTC

clone size: NA
V gene: TRBV19
D gene: NA
J gene: TRBJ2-1
CDR3 protein: CASSIGLIGEQFF
CDR3 DNA: TGTGCCAGTAGTATAGGCCTAATCGGGGAGCAGTTCTTC

clone size: NA
V gene: TRBV9
D gene: NA
J gene: TRBJ2-7
CDR3 protein: CASAALSRGEQYF
CDR3 DNA: TGTGCCAGCGCCGCCCTCTCACGGGGCGAGCAGTACTTC

clone size: few
V gene: TRBV7-3
D gene: TRBD1
J gene: TRBJ1-6
CDR3 protein: CASSRTGANSPLHF
CDR3 DNA: TGTGCCAGCAGCCGGACAGGGGCAAATTCACCCCTCCACTTT

clone size: once
V gene: TRBV19
D gene: TRBD2
J gene: TRBJ2-3
CDR3 protein: CASSRAALAGVADTQYF
CDR3 DNA: TGTGCCAGTAGTAGGGCAGCGCTAGCGGGGGTAGCAGATACGCAGTATTTT

clone size: NA
V gene: TRBV5-1
D gene: NA
J gene: TRBJ2-7
CDR3 protein: CASRTASLSDYEQYF
CDR3 DNA: TGCGCCAGCAGGACAGCCTCTCTCTCCGACTACGAGCAGTACTTC

clone size: NA
V gene: TRBV9
D gene: NA
J gene: TRBJ1-1
CDR3 protein: CASSPLPGNAEAFF
CDR3 DNA: TGTGCCAGCAGCCCCCTGCCGGGAAACGCTGAAGCTTTCTTT

clone size: once
V gene: TRBV9
D gene: TRBD1
J gene: TRBJ1-6
CDR3 protein: CASSGQGVRSPLHF
CDR3 DNA: TGTGCCAGCAGCGGACAGGGTGTACGGTCACCCCTCCACTTT

clone size: NA
V gene: TRBV19
D gene: NA
J gene: TRBJ1-5
CDR3 protein: CASSIGQWPQHF
CDR3 DNA: TGTGCCAGTAGTATAGGCCAGTGGCCCCAGCATTTT

clone size: NA
V gene: TRBV9
D gene: TRBD1
J gene: TRBJ1-1
CDR3 protein: CASSTGDRSEAFF
CDR3 DNA: TGTGCCAGTTCAACAGGGGATAGGAGTGAAGCTTTCTTT

clone size: once
V gene: TRBV2
D gene: NA
J gene: TRBJ1-1
CDR3 protein: CASRAMNTEAFF
CDR3 DNA: TGTGCCAGCAGAGCCATGAACACTGAAGCTTTCTTT

clone size: NA
V gene: TRBV28
D gene: NA
J gene: TRBJ2-7
CDR3 protein: CASSTLGKGIINEQYF
CDR3 DNA: TGTGCCAGCAGCACTCTAGGAAAGGGGATCATCAACGAGCAGTACTTC

clone size: NA
V gene: TRBV5-1
D gene: NA
J gene: TRBJ2-3
CDR3 protein: CASSLVSGKSTDTQYF
CDR3 DNA: TGCGCCAGCAGCTTGGTTAGCGGAAAAAGCACAGATACGCAGTATTTT

clone size: NA
V gene: TRBV7-3
D gene: NA
J gene: TRBJ2-3
CDR3 protein: CASSLRGRKPDTQYF
CDR3 DNA: TGTGCCAGCAGCTTAAGGGGCAGAAAGCCAGATACGCAGTATTTT

clone size: NA
V gene: TRBV24-1
D gene: NA
J gene: TRBJ1-2
CDR3 protein: CATSGGDRGFYGYTF
CDR3 DNA: TGTGCCACCAGTGGCGGAGACAGAGGCTTCTATGGCTACACCTTC

clone size: NA
V gene: TRBV20-1
D gene: TRBD1
J gene: TRBJ2-1
CDR3 protein: CSASGWGTGRNEQFF
CDR3 DNA: TGCAGTGCTAGTGGATGGGGGACAGGTCGCAATGAGCAGTTCTTC

clone size: NA
V gene: TRBV28
D gene: NA
J gene: TRBJ2-3
CDR3 protein: CASNLDRDTDTQYF
CDR3 DNA: TGTGCCAGCAACTTGGACAGAGACACAGATACGCAGTATTTT

clone size: NA
V gene: TRBV28
D gene: NA
J gene: TRBJ1-5
CDR3 protein: CASRLRGLDQPQHF
CDR3 DNA: TGTGCCAGCAGGCTAAGGGGGTTAGATCAGCCCCAGCATTTT

clone size: NA
V gene: TRBV28
D gene: TRBD2
J gene: TRBJ2-3
CDR3 protein: CASILREGTDTQYF
CDR3 DNA: TGTGCCAGCATCCTCCGGGAGGGGACAGATACGCAGTATTTT

clone size: NA
V gene: TRBV11-1
D gene: NA
J gene: TRBJ2-7
CDR3 protein: CASSLASRDSVEQYF
CDR3 DNA: TGTGCCAGCAGCTTAGCATCACGGGATAGCGTCGAGCAGTACTTC

clone size: NA
V gene: TRBV19
D gene: TRBD1
J gene: TRBJ1-4
CDR3 protein: CAINRQGMDEKLFF
CDR3 DNA: TGTGCCATAAACCGACAGGGGATGGATGAAAAACTGTTTTTT

clone size: NA
V gene: TRBV2
D gene: TRBD1
J gene: TRBJ1-2
CDR3 protein: CASRPDRAFYGYTF
CDR3 DNA: TGTGCCAGCAGACCCGACAGGGCTTTCTATGGCTACACCTTC

clone size: NA
V gene: TRBV5-6
D gene: NA
J gene: TRBJ2-5
CDR3 protein: CASSLGYGGLETQYF
CDR3 DNA: TGTGCCAGCAGCTTGGGTTACGGGGGACTGGAGACCCAGTACTTC

clone size: NA
V gene: TRBV4-1
D gene: NA
J gene: TRBJ1-6
CDR3 protein: CASSQVDTDSPLHF
CDR3 DNA: TGCGCCAGCAGCCAAGTAGACACAGATTCACCCCTCCACTTT

clone size: NA
V gene: TRBV3-1/TRBV3-2
D gene: TRBD1
J gene: TRBJ2-7
CDR3 protein: CASSRTGQGPYEQYF
CDR3 DNA: TGTGCCAGCAGCCGCACGGGACAGGGTCCCTACGAGCAGTACTTC

clone size: NA
V gene: TRBV7-8
D gene: TRBD2
J gene: TRBJ2-1
CDR3 protein: CASSPSGTTNYNEQFF
CDR3 DNA: TGTGCCAGCAGCCCTTCCGGGACTACCAATTACAATGAGCAGTTCTTC

clone size: NA
V gene: TRBV2
D gene: TRBD2
J gene: TRBJ2-2
CDR3 protein: CASRASSGRGTGELFF
CDR3 DNA: TGTGCCAGCAGGGCCTCTAGCGGGAGAGGTACCGGGGAGCTGTTTTTT

clone size: NA
V gene: TRBV5-4
D gene: TRBD2
J gene: TRBJ2-5
CDR3 protein: CASRPGLAAETQYF
CDR3 DNA: TGTGCCAGCAGGCCGGGACTAGCGGCGGAGACCCAGTACTTC

clone size: once
V gene: TRBV3-1/TRBV3-2
D gene: NA
J gene: TRBJ2-7
CDR3 protein: CASSQREQESEQYF
CDR3 DNA: TGTGCCAGCAGCCAAAGGGAACAGGAGTCCGAGCAGTACTTC

clone size: few
V gene: TRBV21-1
D gene: NA
J gene: TRBJ1-2
CDR3 protein: CASSKVESRDSYYGYTF
CDR3 DNA: TGTGCCAGCAGCAAAGTGGAGTCTAGGGACAGCTACTATGGCTACACCTTC

clone size: once
V gene: TRBV19
D gene: TRBD1
J gene: TRBJ2-1
CDR3 protein: CASSIDQGADEQFF
CDR3 DNA: TGTGCCAGTAGTATAGACCAGGGGGCAGATGAGCAGTTCTTC

clone size: NA
V gene: TRBV4-1
D gene: TRBD2
J gene: TRBJ2-1
CDR3 protein: CASRRTLAGQYNEQFF
CDR3 DNA: TGCGCCAGCAGGAGGACACTAGCGGGCCAATACAATGAGCAGTTCTTC

clone size: NA
V gene: TRBV5-5
D gene: TRBD2
J gene: TRBJ2-2
CDR3 protein: CASSTSGGATGELFF
CDR3 DNA: TGTGCCAGCAGCACTAGCGGGGGGGCCACCGGGGAGCTGTTTTTT

clone size: NA
V gene: TRBV18
D gene: NA
J gene: TRBJ2-3
CDR3 protein: CASSPLSRDTQYF
CDR3 DNA: TGTGCCAGCTCACCCCTATCTCGTGATACGCAGTATTTT

clone size: NA
V gene: TRBV19
D gene: NA
J gene: TRBJ2-2
CDR3 protein: CASSIDEGTGELFF
CDR3 DNA: TGTGCCAGTAGTATAGACGAGGGTACCGGGGAGCTGTTTTTT

clone size: NA
V gene: TRBV3-1/TRBV3-2
D gene: NA
J gene: TRBJ1-2
CDR3 protein: CASRFDSNYGYTF
CDR3 DNA: TGTGCCAGCAGGTTCGACAGTAACTATGGCTACACCTTC